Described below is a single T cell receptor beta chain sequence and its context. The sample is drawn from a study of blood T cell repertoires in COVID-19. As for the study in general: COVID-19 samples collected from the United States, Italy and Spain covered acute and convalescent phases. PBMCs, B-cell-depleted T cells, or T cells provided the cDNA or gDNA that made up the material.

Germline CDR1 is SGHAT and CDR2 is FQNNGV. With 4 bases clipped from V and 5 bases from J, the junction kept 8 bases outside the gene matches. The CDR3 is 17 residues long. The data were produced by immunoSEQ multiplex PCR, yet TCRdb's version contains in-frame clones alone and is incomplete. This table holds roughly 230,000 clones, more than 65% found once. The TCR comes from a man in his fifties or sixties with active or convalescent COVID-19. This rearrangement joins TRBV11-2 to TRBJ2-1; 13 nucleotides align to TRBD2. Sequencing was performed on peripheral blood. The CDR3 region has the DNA TGTGCCAGCAGCTCCCCGACTAGCGGGGGGACTGACAATGAGCAGTTCTTC. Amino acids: CASSSPTSGGTDNEQFF.